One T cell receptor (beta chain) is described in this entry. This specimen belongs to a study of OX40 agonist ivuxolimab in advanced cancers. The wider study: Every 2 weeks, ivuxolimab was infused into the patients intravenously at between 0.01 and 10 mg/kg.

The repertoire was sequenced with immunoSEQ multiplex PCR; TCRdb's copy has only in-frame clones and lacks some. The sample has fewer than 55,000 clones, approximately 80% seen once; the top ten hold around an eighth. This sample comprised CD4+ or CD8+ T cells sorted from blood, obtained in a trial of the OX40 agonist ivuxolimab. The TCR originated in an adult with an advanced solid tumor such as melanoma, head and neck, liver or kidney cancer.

CDR3 nucleotides: TGCGCCAGCAGCCAAAATTGGGCAGCTTTTAATGAAAAACTGTTTTTT. Amino acids: CASSQNWAAFNEKLFF. The gene calls are TRBV4-3 and TRBJ1-4; D unclear. Germline CDR1 reads LGHNA; CDR2 reads YSLEER. This CDR3 has 16 amino acids. V was clipped by 2 bases and J by 4 bases, with 14 bases between them.